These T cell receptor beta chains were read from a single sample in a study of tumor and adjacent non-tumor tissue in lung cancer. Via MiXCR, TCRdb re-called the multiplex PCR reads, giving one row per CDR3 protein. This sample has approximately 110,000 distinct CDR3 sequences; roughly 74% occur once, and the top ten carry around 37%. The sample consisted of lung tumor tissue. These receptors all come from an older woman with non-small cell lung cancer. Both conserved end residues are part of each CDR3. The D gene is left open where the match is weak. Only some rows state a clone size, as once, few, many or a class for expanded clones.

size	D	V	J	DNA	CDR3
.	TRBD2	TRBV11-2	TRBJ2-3	TGTGCCAGCAGCCTGGGACTAGTCACTGATACGCATTATTTT	CASSLGLVTDTHYF
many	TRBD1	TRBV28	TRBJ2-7	TGTGCCAGCAGCTTAAATATAGGGGGCGGCGAGCAGTACTTC	CASSLNIGGGEQYF
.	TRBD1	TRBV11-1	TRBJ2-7	TGTGCCAGCAGCTTAGCGGGACAGGGAGTGTCCTACGAGCAATACTTC	CASSLAGQGVSYEQYF
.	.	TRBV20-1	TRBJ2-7	TGCAGTGCTAGCCTACCCGTGGAGGGGGTGAGTTACGAGCAGTACTTC	CSASLPVEGVSYEQYF
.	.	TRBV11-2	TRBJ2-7	TGTGCCAGCAGCTTAAGGGAGAAAAAGACGCAGTACTTC	CASSLREKKTQYF
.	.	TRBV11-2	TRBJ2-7	TGTGCCTGCAGCATGACTGAGTACGGGCAGTACTTC	CACSMTEYGQYF
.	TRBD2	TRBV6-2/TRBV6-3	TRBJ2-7	TGTGCCTGCAAATTCGGACTAGCGGGAGTCCACGAGCAGTACTTC	CACKFGLAGVHEQYF
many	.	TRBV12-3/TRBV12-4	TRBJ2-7	TGTGCCAGCAGTTTGAATTTGCAGGGAATCTACGAGCAGTACTTC	CASSLNLQGIYEQYF
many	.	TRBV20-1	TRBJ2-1	TGCAGTGCTCAGAACGGCCTTTACAATGAGCAGTTCTTC	CSAQNGLYNEQFF
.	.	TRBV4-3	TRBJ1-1	TGCGCCAGCATCCAAGATAGAGGCGGTGAAGCTTCCTTT	CASIQDRGGEASF
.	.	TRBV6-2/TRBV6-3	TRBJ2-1	TGTGCCAGCAGTAATTCGGGTAGGATCGTGTCCTACAATGAGCAGTTCTTC	CASSNSGRIVSYNEQFF
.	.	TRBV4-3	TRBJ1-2	TGCGCCAGCAGCCAAGTCATACGCCTCAACTATGGCTACACCTTC	CASSQVIRLNYGYTF
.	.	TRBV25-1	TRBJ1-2	TGTGCCAGTAGTGAGGACAGATATGGCTACACCTTC	CASSEDRYGYTF
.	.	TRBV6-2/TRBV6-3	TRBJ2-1	TGTACCAGCACTAACCCCCGGGGGATATCCAATGAGCAGCTCTTC	CTSTNPRGISNEQLF
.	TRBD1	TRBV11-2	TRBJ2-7	TGTGCTAGCAGCTTATCTACCGGGACAGCTGATCAGTACTTC	CASSLSTGTADQYF
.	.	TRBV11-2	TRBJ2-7	TGTGCCAGCAGCCACGGGGCCGCCGAGCAGTACTTC	CASSHGAAEQYF
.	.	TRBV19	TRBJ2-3	TGTGCCAGTAGTTACACTCGGACGGCCGGCACAGATACGCATTATTTT	CASSYTRTAGTDTHYF
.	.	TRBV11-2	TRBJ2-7	TGTGCCAGCAGGTTAGGATATGCATGGGGCCCCTACGAGCAGTACTTC	CASRLGYAWGPYEQYF
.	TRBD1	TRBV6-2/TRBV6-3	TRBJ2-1	TGTCCCAGCGGTCGCCGACAGGGGCTAGATTACAATGAGCAGTTCTTC	CPSGRRQGLDYNEQFF
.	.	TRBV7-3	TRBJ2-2	TGTGCCAGCAGCTTAATGGCGGGAAACACCGGGGAGCTGTTTTTT	CASSLMAGNTGELFF
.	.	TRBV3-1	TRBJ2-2	TGTGCCAGCGATGGACGAGGGGGGGCCGGGGAGCTGTTTTTT	CASDGRGGAGELFF
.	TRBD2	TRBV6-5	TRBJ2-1	TGTGCCAGCATCAACGCTATGGAGCGGGGGGGCAATGAGCAGTTCTTC	CASINAMERGGNEQFF
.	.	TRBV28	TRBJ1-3	TGTGCCAGCAGTCCACTGGTAGGACACTCTGGAAACACCATATATTTT	CASSPLVGHSGNTIYF
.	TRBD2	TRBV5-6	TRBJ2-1	TGTGCCAGCAGAGTTAGCGGGGCCCCCTACAATGAGCAGCTCTTC	CASRVSGAPYNEQLF
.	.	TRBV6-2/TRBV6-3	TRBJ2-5	TGTGCCAGCAGTCGGACTACCCAACAAGAGACCAAATATTTC	CASSRTTQQETKYF
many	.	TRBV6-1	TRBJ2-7	TGTGCCAGCATATCCCCCGGTGGAGGGGATGACGAGCAGTACTTC	CASISPGGGDDEQYF
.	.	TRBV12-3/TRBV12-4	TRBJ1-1	TGTGCCAGCAATCTAGAGACGGGGCCTGAAGCTTTCTTT	CASNLETGPEAFF
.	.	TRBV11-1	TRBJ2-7	TGTGCCAGCAGCGGTCAGGGTAGGGAGCAGTACTTC	CASSGQGREQYF
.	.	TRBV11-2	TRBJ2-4	TGTGCCAGCATCTCACCCACCAGAGGGAACATTCAGTACTTC	CASISPTRGNIQYF
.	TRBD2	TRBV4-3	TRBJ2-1	TGTGCCAGCAGCCAAGGGACTAGCGTGAGGTTGAATGAGCAGTTTTTC	CASSQGTSVRLNEQFF
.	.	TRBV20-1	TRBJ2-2	TGCAGTCCTAGATCGAACACCGGGGAGCTGTTCTTC	CSPRSNTGELFF
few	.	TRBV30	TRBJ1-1	TGTGCCTGGAGTGTAGGGATGAACACTGAAGCTTTCTTT	CAWSVGMNTEAFF
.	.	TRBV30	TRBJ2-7	TGTGCTTGGAGAACGGGGGCCTCCTACGAGCAGTGCTTC	CAWRTGASYEQCF
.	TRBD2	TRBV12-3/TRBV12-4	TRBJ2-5	TGTGCCAACAGTGTGGGACTAAAAGAGACCCAGTACTTC	CANSVGLKETQYF
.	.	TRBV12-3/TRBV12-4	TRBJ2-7	TGTGCCAGCAATCCACGGAGACAGGCCTACGAGCAGTACTTC	CASNPRRQAYEQYF
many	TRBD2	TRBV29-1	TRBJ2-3	TGCAGCGTTGGCGGGAGTCTCACAGATACGCAGTATTTT	CSVGGSLTDTQYF
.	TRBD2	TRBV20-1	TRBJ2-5	TGCAGTGCTAGCGAGGGAGGGGTACAAGAGGCCCAGAACTTC	CSASEGGVQEAQNF
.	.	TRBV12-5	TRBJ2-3	TGTGCTAGTGCTTTCCACCGGGTGGCGGAAACTAGCACAGATACGCAGTATTTT	CASAFHRVAETSTDTQYF
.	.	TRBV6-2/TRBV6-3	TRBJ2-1	TGTGCCAGAAGTTACGGGCAGGGTGCCTACAATGAGCAGTTCTTC	CARSYGQGAYNEQFF
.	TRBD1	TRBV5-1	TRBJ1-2	TGCGCCAGCAGCTTAACAGGGGGCGATAACTATGGCTACACCTTC	CASSLTGGDNYGYTF
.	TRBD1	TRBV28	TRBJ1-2	TGTGCCAGCAGTTTAAGACAGGGGCCGGCTGGCTACACCTTC	CASSLRQGPAGYTF
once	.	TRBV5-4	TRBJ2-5	TGTACCAGCAACTTACCGGCGGGAGAGGGGGCGGGACAAGAGACCCAGTACTTC	CTSNLPAGEGAGQETQYF
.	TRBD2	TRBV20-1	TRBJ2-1	TGCAGCGTCAGCGGGAGCTGGGATGAGCAGTTCTTC	CSVSGSWDEQFF
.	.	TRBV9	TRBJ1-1	TGTGCCAGCAGATCTATGAACACTGAAGCTTTCTTT	CASRSMNTEAFF
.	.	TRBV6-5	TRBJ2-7	TGTGCCAGCAGCCTGACGGAAGAATCCTACGAGCAGTACTTC	CASSLTEESYEQYF
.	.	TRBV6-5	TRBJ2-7	TGTACCAGCAGTCCTCGTAGTCCAGCGGAAGCCTACGAGCACTACTTC	CTSSPRSPAEAYEHYF
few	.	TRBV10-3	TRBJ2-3	TGTGTCATCAGGTGGGGGGGCACAGATACGCAGTATTTT	CVIRWGGTDTQYF
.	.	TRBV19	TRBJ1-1	TGTGCCAGTAATACGGTCGACAAGGCGGCTGAAGCTTTCTTT	CASNTVDKAAEAFF
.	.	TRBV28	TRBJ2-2	TGTGCCAGCAGTTTTGCAGAAATCACCGGGGAGCTGTTTTTT	CASSFAEITGELFF
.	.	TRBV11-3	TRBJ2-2	TGTGCCTGCAGCTTTGGGCAGGGGAACACCGGGGAGCTGTTTTTT	CACSFGQGNTGELFF
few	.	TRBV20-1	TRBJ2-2	.	CSANGQTGSCFF
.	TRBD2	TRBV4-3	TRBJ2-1	TGCGCCAGCACCCAGGAAGGTAGCGGGGGGAATGAGCAGTTCTTC	CASTQEGSGGNEQFF